Below, 19 T cell receptor beta chains from the same sample are listed, as sequenced in a study of cytomegalovirus exposure and HLA in healthy donors (TCRdb year 2017). The library was produced with the immunoSEQ multiplex PCR assay. A mixture of 60 forward primers for TCR Vbeta segments and 13 reverse primers for TCR Jbeta segments was used in the multiplex PCR. TCRdb took this table from immuneACCESS and kept in-frame rearrangements with V and J called. Such tables lack part of the clones; where checked against another copy, unresolved V genes explain under half of the gap, and the rest is unexplained. The sample includes some 110,000 clones, with approximately 70% observed a single time. The ten largest clones represent roughly 8.4% of the sample. Sequenced sample: PBMCs. These receptors originate from a man aged 25-45 years in good health and CMV-seropositive.

The V call is TRBV19, the J call TRBJ2-3, with D uncertain. CDR1 and CDR2 from the germline V gene are LNHDA and SQIVND (reference sequence). Trimming cost V 3 bases and J 0 bases, with 4 bases left between them. This CDR3 has 13 residues. CDR3 amino acids: CASSMGSTDTQYF. For the CDR3, the DNA is TGTGCCAGTAGTATGGGCAGCACAGATACGCAGTATTTT.

The J gene is TRBJ2-5, the V gene TRBV7-6; 9 bases are a match to TRBD2. The junction had 5 bases not matched to a gene; V was cut back by 5 bases and J by 4 bases. Germline V gene data show CDR1 as SGHVS and CDR2 as FNYEAQ. This CDR3 is built from 14 residues. The CDR3 loop is CASSLNSGRETQYF. CDR3 coding DNA: TGTGCCAGCAGCCTTAATAGCGGGAGAGAGACCCAGTACTTC.

The rearrangement uses TRBV5-1 and TRBJ2-7, with 9 bases lining up with TRBD2. CDR3 length: 15 residues. Germline assignment: CDR1 SGHRS and CDR2 YFSETQ. The V segment lost 0 bases and the J segment 6 bases; nucleotides outside the gene matches: 7. The CDR3 DNA sequence: TGCGCCAGCAGCTTGGAAGGGACTAGCTCGGTCGAGCAGTACTTC. Its translation is CASSLEGTSSVEQYF.

The rearrangement joins TRBV6-6 to TRBJ2-3; 7 bases line up with TRBD2. Germline V gene lookup returns CDR1 MNHNY and CDR2 SVGAGI (reference sequence). V lost 0 bases, J lost 1 base, and 4 bases stayed unmatched. This CDR3 has 16 residues. CDR3 sequence: CASSYSTSARTDTQYF. CDR3 DNA: TGTGCCAGCAGTTACTCTACTAGCGCACGCACAGATACGCAGTATTTT.

The CDR3 sequence: CASSFLSGGAEAFF. The CDR3 DNA reads TGTGCCAGCAGCTTTTTATCGGGGGGGGCTGAAGCTTTCTTT. The genes are TRBV7-9 and TRBJ1-1; D perhaps matches TRBD1 (5 bases). Germline CDR1 is SEHNR and CDR2 is FQNEAQ (reference sequence). The CDR3 runs to 14 residues. V lost 3 bases, J lost 6 bases, and 14 bases lay in between.

The CDR3 bases are TGTGCCTGGAGTGGGACATTACCCCACTACGAGCAGTACGTC. Translation gives CAWSGTLPHYEQYV. The chain employs TRBV30 and TRBJ2-7; a possible D gene is TRBD1 (5 bases). V lost 1 base and J lost 3, with 13 bases in between. The CDR3 loop spans 14 amino acids. The V gene's germline CDR1 is GTSNPN and CDR2 SVGIG (reference sequence).

This CDR3 reads CASSPHGQGNTEAFF. The CDR3 DNA reads as TGTGCCAGCAGTCCCCACGGACAGGGCAACACTGAAGCTTTCTTT. This chain joins TRBV28 and TRBJ1-1, with 8 nucleotides matching TRBD1. Germline V gene sequence: CDR1 MDHEN, CDR2 SYDVKM. V dropped 5 bases and J dropped 2; count of bases not matched to a gene: 7. The CDR3 extends over 15 amino acids.

This sequence joins TRBV4-3 and TRBJ2-7, with 9 bases matching TRBD1. The CDR3 spans 19 residues. J gave up 7 bases and V 4 bases, and 23 bases lay outside the gene matches. Germline V lookup: CDR1 LGHNA, CDR2 YSLEER. The CDR3 DNA is TGCGCCAGCAGCCGAATGGGGTTAGCTAAGGGACAGGGATCGAAGGAGCAGTACGTC. This translates into CASSRMGLAKGQGSKEQYV.

The V and J genes are TRBV27 and TRBJ1-2, with 8 positions matching TRBD1. This CDR3 comprises 14 residues. Germline CDR1 reads MNHEY; CDR2 reads SMNVEV (reference sequence). The V segment lost 5 bases and the J segment 7 bases; nucleotides outside the gene matches: 9. CDR3 region: CASSPRRGQGGYTF. CDR3 coding DNA: TGTGCCAGCAGTCCACGCAGGGGGCAAGGTGGCTACACCTTC.

V gene TRBV27 combines with J gene TRBJ2-5; TRBD2 matches 14 bases. Germline V gives CDR1 MNHEY, CDR2 SMNVEV (reference sequence). The CDR3 covers 15 residues. Unmatched junction bases numbered 1, after V lost 3 bases and J lost 4 bases. CDR3 residues: CASSFGLAGGETQYF. As DNA, the CDR3 is TGTGCCAGCAGTTTCGGACTAGCGGGAGGAGAGACCCAGTACTTC.

The chain uses TRBV7-9 and TRBJ1-6; D is uncertain. This CDR3 is built from 18 residues. V was clipped by 4 bases and J by 0 bases, with 16 bases between them. CDR1 and CDR2 from the germline V gene are SEHNR and FQNEAQ (reference sequence). The CDR3, as DNA: TGTGCCAGCAGCTCCCCGGAGGGCAGGAGCTCCTATAATTCACCCCTCCACTTT. Translating gives CASSSPEGRSSYNSPLHF.

This rearrangement joins TRBV11-3 to TRBJ2-7; 11 bases match TRBD1. This CDR3 has 15 amino acids. CDR1 SGHNT and CDR2 YENEEA come from the germline V gene. The V gene end was trimmed by 3 bases and the J gene end by 4 bases; junction bases not matched to a gene: 5. The CDR3 DNA follows: TGTGCCAGCAGCTTTACCGGGACAGGGGGTTACGAGCAGTACTTC. Protein: CASSFTGTGGYEQYF. Full variable domain (outside the CDR3, taken from reference TRBV11-3 and TRBJ2-7): EAGVVQSPRYKIIEKKQPVAFWCNPISGHNTLYWYLQNLGQGPELLIRYENEEAVDDSQLPKDRFSAERLKGVDSTLKIQPAELGDSAVYLCASSFTGTGGYEQYFGPGTRLTVT.

This rearrangement joins TRBV11-2 to TRBJ2-5, with 13 bases fitting TRBD2. Germline V gene data show CDR1 as SGHAT and CDR2 as FQNNGV. The V gene end was trimmed by 5 bases and the J gene end by 6 bases; junction bases not matched to a gene: 12. The CDR3 extends over 17 amino acids. The CDR3 nucleotides are TGTGCCAGCAGCCCACAGACTAGCGGGAGGCCCCCGAAGACCCAGTACTTC. Protein: CASSPQTSGRPPKTQYF.

This clone was seen a few times. The rearrangement uses TRBV7-9 and TRBJ1-1; D possibly corresponds to TRBD1 (6 bases). The CDR3 consists of 13 residues. CDR1 SEHNR and CDR2 FQNEAQ come from the germline V gene (reference sequence). Between the trimmed V and J ends, which lost 2 bases and 4 bases, there was a span of 8 bases. CDR3 DNA: TGTGCCAGCAGCTTAACAGGGATCACTGAAGCTTTCTTT. It encodes CASSLTGITEAFF.

V usage is TRBV5-1 and J usage is TRBJ2-7; TRBD1 matches at 7 bases. Germline V gene lookup returns CDR1 SGHRS and CDR2 YFSETQ. The CDR3 extends over 14 amino acids. The V gene end was trimmed by 0 bases and the J gene end by 5 bases; junction bases not matched to a gene: 5. The CDR3 spells CASSLDTGVHEQYF. In DNA form, the CDR3 reads TGCGCCAGCAGCTTGGATACAGGGGTCCACGAGCAGTACTTC.

This clone was seen a handful of times. This chain uses TRBV12-5 with TRBJ1-1; 9 bases match TRBD1. The CDR3 contains 13 residues. In germline, CDR1 is LGHNT, CDR2 FRNRAP. V lost 5 bases to trimming and J lost 6 bases; unmatched junction nucleotides: 4. CDR3 region: CASGGTGYPEAFF. CDR3 DNA sequence: TGTGCTAGTGGTGGGACAGGGTATCCTGAAGCTTTCTTT.

V and J are TRBV7-2 and TRBJ1-1; D is ambiguous. CDR1 and CDR2 (germline): SGHTA, FQGNSA. Between the trimmed V and J ends, which lost 1 base and 1 base, there was a span of 16 bases. This CDR3 is built from 17 residues. CDR3 coding DNA: TGTGCCAGCAGCTTAGTGGGCCCCCGTGTGGGGAACACTGAAGCTTTCTTT. It yields the protein CASSLVGPRVGNTEAFF.

V usage is TRBV27 and J usage is TRBJ2-3; D is undetermined. CDR1 and CDR2 (germline): MNHEY, SMNVEV (reference sequence). There are 13 residues in the CDR3. V lost 3 bases and J 4 bases, leaving 8 bases between the germline ends. CDR3 nucleotide sequence: TGTGCCAGCAGTTTGAGGTATGCAGATACGCAGTATTTT. Translating it yields CASSLRYADTQYF.

The chain carries TRBV5-1 and TRBJ2-2; the match to TRBD1 covers 7 bases. The CDR3 length is 16 residues. Germline V gene lookup returns CDR1 SGHRS and CDR2 YFSETQ. V was clipped by 0 bases and J by 5 bases; unmatched bases: 7. This CDR3 reads CASSLEAGGVTGELFF. The CDR3 DNA reads TGCGCCAGCAGCTTGGAAGCAGGGGGAGTGACCGGGGAGCTGTTTTTT.